In its sample, the clone carrying this T cell receptor (beta chain) was seen a few times. Between the trimmed V and J ends, which lost 3 bases and 11 bases, there was a span of 14 bases. This CDR3 has 13 residues. Germline lookup yields CDR1 SNHLY and CDR2 FYNNEI. TCRdb passed the 5' RACE reads through MiXCR, listing each CDR3 protein once. Of 250,000 to 350,000 distinct CDR3 sequences listed, roughly a fifth are singletons. This sample was included in a study of T-cell memory formation after mild COVID-19. The chain combines TRBV2 with TRBJ2-4; D is ambiguous. Sequencing was carried out using PBMCs or a T cell subset sorted from them (not recorded which). This receptor was identified in a man aged 18 to 35 who had mild COVID-19 (a few samples of this study predate the infection). Cell type and time point are not known. The CDR3 spells CASSDLASLLQYF. CDR3 in DNA: TGTGCCAGCAGTGATCTTGCGTCTCTTCTTCAGTACTTC.